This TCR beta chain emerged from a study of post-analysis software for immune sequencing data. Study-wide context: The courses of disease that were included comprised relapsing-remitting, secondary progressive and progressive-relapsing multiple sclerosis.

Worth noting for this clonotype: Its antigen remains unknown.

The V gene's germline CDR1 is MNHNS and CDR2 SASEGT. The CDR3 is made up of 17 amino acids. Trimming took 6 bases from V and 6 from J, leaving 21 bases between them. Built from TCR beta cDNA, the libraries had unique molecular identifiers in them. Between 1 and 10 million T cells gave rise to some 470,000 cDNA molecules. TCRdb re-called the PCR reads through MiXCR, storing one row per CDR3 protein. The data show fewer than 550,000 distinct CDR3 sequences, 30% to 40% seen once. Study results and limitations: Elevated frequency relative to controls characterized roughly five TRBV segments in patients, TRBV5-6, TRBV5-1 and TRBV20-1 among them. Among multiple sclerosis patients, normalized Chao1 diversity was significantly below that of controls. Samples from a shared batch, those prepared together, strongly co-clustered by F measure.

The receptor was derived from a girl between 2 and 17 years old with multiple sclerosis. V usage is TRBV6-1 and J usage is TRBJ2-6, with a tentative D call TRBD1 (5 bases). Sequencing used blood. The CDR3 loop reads CASRPRGLIVLANVLTF. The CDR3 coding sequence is TGTGCCAGCAGACCAAGGGGTCTCATCGTTCTGGCCAACGTCCTGACTTTC.